This TCR beta chain stems from a study of cytomegalovirus exposure and HLA in healthy donors. Germline V gene sequence: CDR1 SGHTA, CDR2 FQGNSA. The CDR3 has 16 amino acids. Between the trimmed V and J ends, which lost 2 bases and 2 bases, there was a span of 15 bases. PCR was performed using 60 Vbeta and 13 Jbeta primers. Produced via immunoSEQ multiplex PCR; TCRdb's table is partial and in-frame only. The repertoire consists of approximately 240,000 clones, with around 89% occurring once and the leading ten covering more than 0.8%. The clonotype was recovered from a woman younger than 30 in good health and CMV-seronegative. The material sequenced was PBMCs. This chain uses TRBV7-2 with TRBJ2-5; D might be TRBD1 (5 bases). CDR3 region: CASSLSPLTAQETQYF. DNA for the CDR3: TGTGCCAGCAGCTTAAGCCCGTTGACAGCGCAAGAGACCCAGTACTTC.